This record looks at one T cell receptor (beta chain) sequence and its context. Its antigen remains unknown. The data were produced by immunoSEQ multiplex PCR, yet TCRdb's version contains in-frame clones alone and is incomplete. The table shows over 95,000 clones, with approximately 93% occurring only once. The CDR3 has 15 amino acids. The sample belongs to a study of T cell responses to AZD1222 COVID-19 vaccine. Findings of the study overall: The donors showed a predominance of white British ancestry and of females, with possible underestimation of clonal diversity. Receipt of two AZD1222 doses was followed by a rise in Spike-specific TCR breadth and depth. Only a handful of AZD1222 recipients, about six in all, had baseline seropositivity.

The sequence was obtained from an adult in good health. The chain is built from TRBV21-1 and TRBJ2-7. TRBV21-1 is shown as a pseudogene. The sample was peripheral blood, taken on day 0 of AZD1222 vaccination. The DNA for the CDR3 is TGTGCCAGCAGCAAAGCCGGCAGTATTTCCTACGAGCAGTACTTC. The encoded protein is CASSKAGSISYEQYF.